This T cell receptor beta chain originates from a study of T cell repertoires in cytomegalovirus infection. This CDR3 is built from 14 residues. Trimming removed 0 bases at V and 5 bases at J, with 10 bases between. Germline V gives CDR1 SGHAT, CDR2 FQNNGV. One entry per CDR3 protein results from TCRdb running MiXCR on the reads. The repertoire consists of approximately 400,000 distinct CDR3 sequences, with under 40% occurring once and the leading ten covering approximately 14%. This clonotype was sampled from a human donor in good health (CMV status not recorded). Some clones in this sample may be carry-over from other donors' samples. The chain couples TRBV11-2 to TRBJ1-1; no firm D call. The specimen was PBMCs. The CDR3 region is CASSLETVVTEAFF. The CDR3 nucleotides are TGTGCCAGCAGCTTAGAGACCGTAGTTACTGAAGCTTTCTTT.